This T cell receptor beta chain comes out of a study of naive and memory T cell subsets. This clonotype has a handful of counts. No antigen is known for it. Study-level results: Between naive and memory subsets, TCR abundance power law exponents differed. Clonotypes here are unpaired alpha or beta chain sequences.

The beta constant-region primer was an equimolar mix of two oligonucleotides covering TRBC1 and TRBC2. Ligated cDNA was amplified by four rounds of PCR with nested alpha and beta constant-region primers and SP2. One entry per CDR3 protein results from TCRdb running MiXCR on the UMI-ligation and nested PCR reads. The sample has approximately 80,000 distinct CDR3 sequences; about 10% are singletons. The CDR3 loop spans 15 amino acids. Germline V gives CDR1 SGHVS, CDR2 FNYEAQ. With V trimmed by 4 bases and J by 2 bases, 5 bases remained unmatched. The TCR sequence derives from a human donor in good health. Sequences were obtained from naive CD8+ T cells from blood. V usage is TRBV7-6 and J usage is TRBJ2-7; 10 bases map to TRBD1. CDR3 residues: CASSSGTGATYEQYF. The CDR3 DNA follows: TGTGCCAGCAGCTCGGGGACAGGGGCTACCTACGAGCAGTACTTC.